This T cell receptor (beta chain) was profiled in a study of identical twins. This clonotype has a handful of counts. This CDR3 region has 14 residues. Germline values: CDR1 SEHNR, CDR2 FQNEAQ (reference sequence). The ends were cut back, 3 bases at V and 4 bases at J, with 12 bases in the middle. TCRdb processed the 5' RACE reads anew with MiXCR; each CDR3 protein has one entry. The repertoire consists of some 500,000 distinct CDR3 sequences, with over 12% occurring once and the leading ten covering 0.52%. These sequences were also reported in another study, on yellow fever vaccine responses in identical twins.

This clonotype was obtained from a young woman in good health. The specimen was CD4+ T cells sorted from blood. This chain joins TRBV7-9 and TRBJ1-1; no clear D. The CDR3 spells CASSFLGGSTEAFF. CDR3 coding DNA: TGTGCCAGCAGCTTTCTGGGAGGGTCCACTGAAGCTTTCTTT.